This entry features one TCR beta chain sequence. The antigen it binds to is not known. The junction does not match germline at one end; this may be a read error. Total RNA and DNA were co-extracted from around 18-30 mg of bulk tissue with the AllPrep DNA/RNA mini kit, without cell sorting. Between November 2015 and early 2016, roughly 5 patients in China with histopathologically diagnosed primary liver carcinoma had their tumors surgically resected. At the time of sampling, the patients had chronic HBV infection and had not received any treatment. Pieces of fresh tumor and adjacent tissue were cut in half, with one half kept in RNAlater at -80 degrees C and the other half sent for histology. Starting from roughly 500 ng total RNA, TCRbeta-specific cDNA was produced by reverse transcription with a constant-region primer and ProtoScript II reverse transcriptase. TCRbeta libraries were built with three nested multiplex PCR rounds, a slightly modified ARM-PCR procedure. Each of the first two PCR rounds ran for approximately 10 cycles using multiplex TRBV1-TRBV30 forward primers together with a Cbeta reverse primer. Sample barcodes and Illumina adapters were added in a final 25-cycle PCR with Deep VentR polymerase. Before sequencing, amplicons of 200-500 bp were purified from gel using a QIAquick gel extraction kit. An Illumina HiSeq 2500 was used to sequence the TCRbeta amplicons with 250-bp paired-end reads. Turning to the authors' computational methods: Trimmomatic v0.33 was used to quality-trim the reads, and FLASH v1.2.11 was used to merge paired reads so that full CDR3 sequences could be recovered. V, D and J germline segments were assigned to the rearranged TCRbeta sequences using MiGEC v1.2.1b. Clonotype statistics and Shannon-Wiener diversity indices were computed with VDJtools v1.0.0. Except for diversity analysis, only the 250 most abundant clonotypes of each sample were used in subsequent analyses to reduce sampling bias. Clones were called with MiXCR by TCRdb after fastp trimmed the public reads at Q25, and only in-frame beta chains were retained. Records with the same CDR3 protein are collapsed into one entry carrying the most frequent genes and DNA. TCRdb, not the authors, supplied the V and J calls. In all, the sample holds more than 70,000 distinct CDR3 sequences, and approximately 70% of those were seen once. Approximately 26% of the sample goes to the ten largest clones.

The record originates from a study of tumor-infiltrating lymphocytes in primary liver carcinoma listed by TCRdb under 2017. With respect to the entire study: Of the five patients, three men and two women aged 30 to 69 years, four had hepatocellular carcinoma and one had combined HCC and intrahepatic cholangiocarcinoma. A total of roughly 35 specimens from 5 patients underwent TCRbeta repertoire sequencing, comprising 25 or so tumor regions, 5 adjacent noncancerous liver tissues and 5 peripheral blood samples. Roughly 3.65 to 7.13 million productive TCRbeta reads were obtained per sample, and no significant difference in read depth was found between tissue types. For each liver tumor, the study sampled five regions along with adjacent normal tissue and blood, and applied TCRbeta repertoire sequencing, expression microarrays and whole-exome sequencing. Tumors of the five patients were stage T1-T3 N0M0 with maximum diameters of roughly 4 to 11 cm. Reproducibility between technical replicate repertoires was high, with correlation coefficients above 0.95 and mean shared-clone rates about 0.9. Findings and caveats that apply to the study as a whole: The top 250 clones made up a significantly larger repertoire fraction in tumors than in blood (p = 0.039). Consistent with antigen-driven expansion, pairs of tumor regions showed higher repertoire overlap (mean roughly 35%) than either tumor-adjacent pairs (around 17%) or tumor-blood pairs (about 14%). Comparison of CD4+ and CD8+ T cell repertoires was precluded by the use of bulk unsorted samples. Only a few patients were included in the study, and the authors note that the findings should be validated in a larger study. Because only the TCR beta chain was sequenced and unpaired alpha chains were not captured, true repertoire diversity is likely underestimated.

The CDR3, cysteine through phenylalanine, is 15 amino acids long. The retained sequence is limited to the CDR3, 45 bases, with the frame set at the first base. From the germline V gene, CDR1 is MGHRA and CDR2 is YSYEKL. The chain uses TRBV4-1 and TRBJ2-1; 8 central bases correspond to TRBD2. This clonotype originated in a man in his forties with primary liver carcinoma and hepatitis B virus infection. The specimen sequenced was tumor-adjacent normal liver tissue. The encoded CDR3 is CASNQAGDPVSEQFF. The DNA reads as follows: TGCGCCAGCAACCAAGCGGGGGACCCCGTGTCTGAGCAGTTCTTT.